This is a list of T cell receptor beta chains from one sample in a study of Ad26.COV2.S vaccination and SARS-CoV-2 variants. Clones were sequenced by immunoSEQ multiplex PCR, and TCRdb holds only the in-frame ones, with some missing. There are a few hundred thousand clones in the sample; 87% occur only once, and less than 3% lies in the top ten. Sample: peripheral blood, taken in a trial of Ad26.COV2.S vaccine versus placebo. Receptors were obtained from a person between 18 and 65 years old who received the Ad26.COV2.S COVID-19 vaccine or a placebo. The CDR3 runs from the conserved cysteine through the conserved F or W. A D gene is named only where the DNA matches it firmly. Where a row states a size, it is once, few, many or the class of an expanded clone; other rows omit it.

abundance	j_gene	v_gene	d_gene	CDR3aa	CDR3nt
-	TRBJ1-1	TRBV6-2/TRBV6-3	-	CASSLDGGAFF	TGTGCCAGCAGTTTGGACGGGGGCGCTTTCTTT
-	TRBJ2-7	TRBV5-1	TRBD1	CASSSTGTGSFDEQYF	TGCGCCAGCTCTTCGACCGGGACAGGGTCATTCGACGAGCAGTACTTC
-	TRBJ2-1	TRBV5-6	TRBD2	CASSPLTSGGGFNEQFF	TGTGCCAGCAGCCCCCTGACTAGCGGGGGGGGATTTAATGAGCAGTTCTTC
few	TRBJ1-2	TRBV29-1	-	CSSSQRGAGGYTF	TGCAGCTCCTCCCAAAGGGGCGCGGGTGGCTACACCTTC
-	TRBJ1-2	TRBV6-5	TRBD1	CASRGTGEGYTF	TGTGCCAGCAGGGGGACAGGAGAAGGCTACACCTTC
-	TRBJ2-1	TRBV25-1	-	CASSEWGDGYNEQFF	TGTGCCAGCAGTGAATGGGGGGATGGTTACAATGAGCAGTTCTTC
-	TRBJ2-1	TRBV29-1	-	CSVEGIGIIRSYNEQFF	TGCAGCGTTGAGGGAATAGGGATAATAAGGTCCTACAATGAGCAGTTCTTC
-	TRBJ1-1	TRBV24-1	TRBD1	CATWSGQGNTEAFF	TGTGCCACTTGGAGTGGACAGGGGAACACTGAAGCTTTCTTT
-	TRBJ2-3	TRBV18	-	CASSERPLTDTQYF	TGTGCCAGCTCAGAGCGGCCTTTAACAGATACGCAGTATTTT
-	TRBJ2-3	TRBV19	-	CASRGVGSTDTQYF	TGTGCCAGTAGGGGGGTGGGGAGCACAGATACGCAGTATTTT
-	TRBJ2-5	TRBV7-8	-	CASSTPLYQETQYF	TGTGCCAGCAGCACTCCCCTGTACCAAGAGACCCAGTACTTC
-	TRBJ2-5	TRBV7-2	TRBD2	CASRRLAGELETQYF	TGTGCCAGCAGGCGGCTAGCGGGAGAATTAGAGACCCAGTACTTC
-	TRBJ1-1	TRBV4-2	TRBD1	CASTGVTEAFF	TGTGCCAGTACAGGGGTCACTGAAGCTTTCTTT
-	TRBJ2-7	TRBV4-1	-	CASSLQGNYEQYF	TGCGCCAGCAGCCTACAGGGTAACTACGAGCAGTACTTC
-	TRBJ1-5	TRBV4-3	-	CASSQSQGNQPQHF	TGCGCCAGCAGCCAATCACAGGGCAATCAGCCCCAGCATTTT
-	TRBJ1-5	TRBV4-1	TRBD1	CASSQRGDSDQPQHF	TGCGCCAGCAGCCAACGGGGGGACAGTGATCAGCCCCAGCATTTT
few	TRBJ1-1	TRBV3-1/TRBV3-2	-	CASSQRRVWTEAFF	TGTGCCAGCAGCCAACGCAGGGTATGGACTGAAGCTTTCTTT
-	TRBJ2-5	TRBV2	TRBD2	CASSELASGNQETQYF	TGTGCCAGCAGTGAATTGGCTAGCGGTAACCAAGAGACCCAGTACTTC
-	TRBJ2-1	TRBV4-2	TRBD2	CASSQDWGLGLGEQFF	TGTGCCAGCAGCCAAGATTGGGGACTAGGCTTGGGGGAGCAGTTCTTC
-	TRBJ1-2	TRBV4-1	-	CASRQQGEVGGYTF	TGCGCCAGCAGGCAACAGGGAGAAGTGGGGGGCTACACCTTC
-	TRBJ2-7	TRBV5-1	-	CASSVQGSYEQYF	TGCGCCAGCAGCGTACAGGGTTCCTACGAGCAGTACTTC
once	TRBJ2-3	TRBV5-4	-	CASSLDSTDTQYF	TGTGCCAGCAGCTTGGATAGCACAGATACGCAGTATTTT